This record concerns one TCR beta chain sequence. Cohort 3 donors counted as recovered after two negative PCRs, clearance, or resolved symptoms. The junction had 22 bases not matched to a gene; V was cut back by 6 bases and J by 8 bases. This CDR3 contains 18 residues. Germline CDR1 and CDR2: SNHLY and FYNNEI. This entry belongs to a study of blood T cell repertoires in COVID-19. Overall study: Spain, Italy and the United States supplied samples that represented acute and convalescent COVID-19. Sources were T cells, B-cell-depleted T cells, or PBMCs; the material itself was cDNA or gDNA.

Measured with immunoSEQ multiplex PCR; TCRdb has only the in-frame clones, and not every one. The sample has about 320,000 clones; 86% are singletons. The chain links TRBV2 to TRBJ2-1; the match to TRBD1 covers 7 bases. Sequenced sample: PBMCs or T cells enriched from blood (not recorded which). This sequence was found in a woman in her late teens or twenties who had recovered from COVID-19. The CDR3 nucleotides are TGTGCCAGCAGGATGCAGGGGGTCGCGACCGATTTGGGCTATGAGCAGTTCTTC. It translates to CASRMQGVATDLGYEQFF.